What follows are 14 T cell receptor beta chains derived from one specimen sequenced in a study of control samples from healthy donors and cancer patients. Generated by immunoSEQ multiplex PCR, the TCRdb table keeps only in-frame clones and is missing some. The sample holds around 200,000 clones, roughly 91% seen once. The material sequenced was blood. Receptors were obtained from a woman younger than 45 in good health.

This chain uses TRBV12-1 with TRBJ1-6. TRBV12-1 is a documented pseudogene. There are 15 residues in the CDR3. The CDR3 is CASSFGGRDNSPLHF. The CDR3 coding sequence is TGTGCCAGCAGCTTTGGGGGTAGGGATAATTCACCCCTCCACTTT.

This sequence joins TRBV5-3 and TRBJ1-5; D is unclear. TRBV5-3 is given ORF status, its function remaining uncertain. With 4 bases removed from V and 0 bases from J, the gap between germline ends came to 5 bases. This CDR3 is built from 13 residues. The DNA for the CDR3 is TGTGCCAGAAGCAACGATAGCAATCAGCCCCAGCATTTT. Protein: CARSNDSNQPQHF.

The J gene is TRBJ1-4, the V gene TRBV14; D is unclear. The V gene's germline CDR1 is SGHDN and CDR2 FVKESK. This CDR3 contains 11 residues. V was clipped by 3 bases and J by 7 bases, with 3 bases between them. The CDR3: CASSQSEKLFF. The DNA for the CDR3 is TGTGCCAGCAGCCAGTCTGAAAAACTGTTTTTT.

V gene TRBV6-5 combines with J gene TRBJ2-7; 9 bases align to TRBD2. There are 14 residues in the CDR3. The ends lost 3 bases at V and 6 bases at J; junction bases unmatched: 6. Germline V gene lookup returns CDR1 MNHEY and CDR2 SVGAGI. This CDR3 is CASSYSSGSLEQYF. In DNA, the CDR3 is TGTGCCAGCAGTTATAGTAGCGGGAGTCTCGAGCAGTACTTC.

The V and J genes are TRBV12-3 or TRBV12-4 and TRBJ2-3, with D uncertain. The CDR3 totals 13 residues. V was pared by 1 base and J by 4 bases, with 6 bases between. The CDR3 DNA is TGTGCCAGCAGTTTAGGGGTCCCAGATACGCAGTATTTT. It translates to CASSLGVPDTQYF.

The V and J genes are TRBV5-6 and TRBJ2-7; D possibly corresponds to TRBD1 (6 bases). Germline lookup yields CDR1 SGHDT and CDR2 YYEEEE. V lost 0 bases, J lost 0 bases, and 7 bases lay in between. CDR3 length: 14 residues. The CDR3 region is CASSLGDTSYEQYF. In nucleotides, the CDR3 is TGTGCCAGCAGCTTGGGGGACACCTCCTACGAGCAGTACTTC.

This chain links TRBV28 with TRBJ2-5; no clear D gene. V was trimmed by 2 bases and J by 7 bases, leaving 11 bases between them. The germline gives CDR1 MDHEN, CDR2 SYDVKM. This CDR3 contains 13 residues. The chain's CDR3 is CASSLVRVGTQYF. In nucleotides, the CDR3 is TGTGCCAGCAGTTTAGTAAGGGTGGGGACCCAGTACTTC.

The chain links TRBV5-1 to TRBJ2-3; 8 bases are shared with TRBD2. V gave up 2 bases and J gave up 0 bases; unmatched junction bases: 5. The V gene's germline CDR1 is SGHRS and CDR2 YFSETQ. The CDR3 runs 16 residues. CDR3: CASSLIIAGSTDTQYF. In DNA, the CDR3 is TGCGCCAGCAGCTTAATCATAGCGGGGAGCACAGATACGCAGTATTTT.

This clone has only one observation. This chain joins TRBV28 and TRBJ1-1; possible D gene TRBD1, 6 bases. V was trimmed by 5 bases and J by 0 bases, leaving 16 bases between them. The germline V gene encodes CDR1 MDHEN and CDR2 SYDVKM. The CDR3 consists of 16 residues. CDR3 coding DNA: TGTGCCAGCAGTGACTACAGGGCGGGGATGAACACTGAAGCTTTCTTT. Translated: CASSDYRAGMNTEAFF.

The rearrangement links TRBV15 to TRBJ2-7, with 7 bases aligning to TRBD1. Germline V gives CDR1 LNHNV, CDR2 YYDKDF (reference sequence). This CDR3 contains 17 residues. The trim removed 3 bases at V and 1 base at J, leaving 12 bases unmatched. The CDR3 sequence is CATSSPHLQGVSYEQYF. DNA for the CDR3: TGTGCCACCAGCAGCCCCCACCTCCAGGGGGTTTCCTACGAGCAGTACTTC.

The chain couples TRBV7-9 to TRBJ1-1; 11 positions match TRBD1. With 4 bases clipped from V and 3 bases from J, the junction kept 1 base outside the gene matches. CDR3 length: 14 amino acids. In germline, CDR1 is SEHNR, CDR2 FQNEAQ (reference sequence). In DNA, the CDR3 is TGTGCCAGCAGCTGGGGACAGGGGGACACTGAAGCTTTCTTT. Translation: CASSWGQGDTEAFF.

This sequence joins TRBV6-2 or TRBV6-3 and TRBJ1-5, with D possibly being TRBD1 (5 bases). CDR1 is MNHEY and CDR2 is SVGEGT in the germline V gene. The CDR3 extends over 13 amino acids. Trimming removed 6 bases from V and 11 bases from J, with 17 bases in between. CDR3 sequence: CASSRGQGAAQHF. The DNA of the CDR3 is TGTGCCAGCAGCCGCGGCCAGGGCGCCGCCCAGCATTTT.

This chain's CDR3 is CASSRDSYYGYTF. The CDR3, as DNA: TGTGCCAGCAGCCGGGACAGCTACTATGGCTACACCTTC. The chain links TRBV6-5 to TRBJ1-2; 7 bases match TRBD1. CDR3 length: 13 residues. The V segment lost 6 bases and the J segment 3 bases; nucleotides outside the gene matches: 4. The V gene's germline CDR1 is MNHEY and CDR2 SVGAGI.

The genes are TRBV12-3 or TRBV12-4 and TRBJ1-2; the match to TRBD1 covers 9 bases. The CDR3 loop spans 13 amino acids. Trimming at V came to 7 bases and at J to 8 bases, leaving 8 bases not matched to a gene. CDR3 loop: CASTPRDREGYTF. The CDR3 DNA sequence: TGTGCCAGCACCCCAAGGGACAGGGAGGGCTACACCTTC.